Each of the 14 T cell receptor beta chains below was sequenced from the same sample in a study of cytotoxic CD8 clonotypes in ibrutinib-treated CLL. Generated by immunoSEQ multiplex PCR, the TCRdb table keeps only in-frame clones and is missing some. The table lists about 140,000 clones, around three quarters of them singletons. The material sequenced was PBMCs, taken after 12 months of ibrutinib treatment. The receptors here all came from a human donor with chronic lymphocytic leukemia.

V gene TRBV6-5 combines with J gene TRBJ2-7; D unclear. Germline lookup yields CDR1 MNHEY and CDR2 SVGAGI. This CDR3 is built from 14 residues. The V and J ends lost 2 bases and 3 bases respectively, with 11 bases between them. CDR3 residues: CASSYGYGRYEQYF. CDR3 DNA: TGTGCCAGCAGTTACGGGTATGGACGCTACGAGCAGTACTTC.

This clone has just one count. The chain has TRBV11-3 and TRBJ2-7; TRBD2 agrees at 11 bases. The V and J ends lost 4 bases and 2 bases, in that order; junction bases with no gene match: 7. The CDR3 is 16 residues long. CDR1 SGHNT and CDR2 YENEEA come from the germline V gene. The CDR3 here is CASSSAGTSGPYEQYF. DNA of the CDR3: TGTGCCAGCAGCTCCGCAGGGACTAGCGGTCCCTACGAGCAGTACTTC.

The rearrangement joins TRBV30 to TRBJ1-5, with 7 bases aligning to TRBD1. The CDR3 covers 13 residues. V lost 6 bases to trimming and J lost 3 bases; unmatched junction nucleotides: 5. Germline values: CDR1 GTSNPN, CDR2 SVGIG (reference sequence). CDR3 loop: CACARGDNQPQHF. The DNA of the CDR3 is TGTGCCTGCGCCAGGGGGGACAATCAGCCCCAGCATTTT.

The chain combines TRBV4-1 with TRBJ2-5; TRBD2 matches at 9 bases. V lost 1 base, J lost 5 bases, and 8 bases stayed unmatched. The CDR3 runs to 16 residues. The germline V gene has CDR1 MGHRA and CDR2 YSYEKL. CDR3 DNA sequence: TGCGCCAGCAGCCAAGGCGTCGGACTAGCGTCGGAGACCCAGTACTTC. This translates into CASSQGVGLASETQYF.

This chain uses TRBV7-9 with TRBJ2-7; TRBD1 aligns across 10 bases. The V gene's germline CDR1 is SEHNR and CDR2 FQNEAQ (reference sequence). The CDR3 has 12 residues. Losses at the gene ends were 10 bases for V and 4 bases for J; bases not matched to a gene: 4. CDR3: CAMGQGQYEQYF. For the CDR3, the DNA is TGTGCCATGGGACAGGGGCAGTACGAGCAGTACTTC. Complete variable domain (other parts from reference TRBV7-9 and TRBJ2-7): DTGVSQNPRHKITKRGQNVTFRCDPISEHNRLYWYRQTLGQGPEFLTYFQNEAQLEKSRLLSDRFSAERPKGSFSTLEIQRTEQGDSAMYLCAMGQGQYEQYFGPGTRLTVT.

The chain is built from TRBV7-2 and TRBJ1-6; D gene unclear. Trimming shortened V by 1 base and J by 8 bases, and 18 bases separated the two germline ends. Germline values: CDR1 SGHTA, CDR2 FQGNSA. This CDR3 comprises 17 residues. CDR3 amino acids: CASSLVGFSGGYSPLHF. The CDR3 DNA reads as TGTGCCAGCAGCTTAGTGGGGTTCAGCGGAGGCTATTCACCCCTCCACTTT.

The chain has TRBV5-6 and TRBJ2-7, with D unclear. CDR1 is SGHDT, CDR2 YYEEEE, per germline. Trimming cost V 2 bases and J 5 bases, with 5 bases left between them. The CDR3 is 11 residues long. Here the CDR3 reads CASSFRDEQYF. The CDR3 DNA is TGTGCCAGCAGCTTTAGGGACGAGCAGTACTTC.

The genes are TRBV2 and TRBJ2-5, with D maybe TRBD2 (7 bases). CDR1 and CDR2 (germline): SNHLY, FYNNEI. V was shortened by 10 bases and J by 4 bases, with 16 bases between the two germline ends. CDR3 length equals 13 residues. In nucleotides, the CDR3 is TGTGCCATGACGAGGGCGGGGGCAGAGACCCAGTACTTC. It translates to CAMTRAGAETQYF.

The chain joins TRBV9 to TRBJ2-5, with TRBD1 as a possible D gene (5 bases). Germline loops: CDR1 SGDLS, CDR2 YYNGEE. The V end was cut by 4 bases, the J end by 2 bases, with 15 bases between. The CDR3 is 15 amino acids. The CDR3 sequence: CASSTTQGRQETQYF. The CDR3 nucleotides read TGTGCCAGCAGCACCACTCAGGGCAGGCAAGAGACCCAGTACTTC.

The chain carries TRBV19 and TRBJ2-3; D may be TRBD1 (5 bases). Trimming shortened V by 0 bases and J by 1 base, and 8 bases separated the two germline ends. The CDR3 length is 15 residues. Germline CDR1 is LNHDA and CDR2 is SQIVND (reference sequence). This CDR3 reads CASSIEGRGTDTQYF. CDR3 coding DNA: TGTGCCAGTAGTATAGAAGGCAGGGGCACAGATACGCAGTATTTT.

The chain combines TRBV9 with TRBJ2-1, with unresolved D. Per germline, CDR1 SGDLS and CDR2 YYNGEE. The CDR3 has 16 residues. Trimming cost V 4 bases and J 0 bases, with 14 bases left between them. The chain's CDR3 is CASSTWVSSSYNEQFF. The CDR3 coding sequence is TGTGCCAGCAGCACTTGGGTCTCCAGCTCCTACAATGAGCAGTTCTTC.

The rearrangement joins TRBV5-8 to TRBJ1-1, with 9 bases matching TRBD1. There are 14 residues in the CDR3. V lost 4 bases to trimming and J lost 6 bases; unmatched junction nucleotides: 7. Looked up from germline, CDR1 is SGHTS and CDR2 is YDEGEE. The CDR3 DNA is TGTGCCAGCAGCCTGGACAGGGGTAATCCTGAAGCTTTCTTT. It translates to CASSLDRGNPEAFF.

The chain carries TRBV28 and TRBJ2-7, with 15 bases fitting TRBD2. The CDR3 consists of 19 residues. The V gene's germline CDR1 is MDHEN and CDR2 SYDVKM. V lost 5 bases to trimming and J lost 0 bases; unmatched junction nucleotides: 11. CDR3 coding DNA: TGTGCCAGCAGTCCGATAGGCGGACTAGCGGGAGGGCCCTCCTACGAGCAGTACTTC. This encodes CASSPIGGLAGGPSYEQYF. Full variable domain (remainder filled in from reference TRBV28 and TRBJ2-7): DVKVTQSSRYLVKRTGEKVFLECVQDMDHENMFWYRQDPGLGLRLIYFSYDVKMKEKGDIPEGYSVSREKKERFSLILESASTNQTSMYLCASSPIGGLAGGPSYEQYFGPGTRLTVT.

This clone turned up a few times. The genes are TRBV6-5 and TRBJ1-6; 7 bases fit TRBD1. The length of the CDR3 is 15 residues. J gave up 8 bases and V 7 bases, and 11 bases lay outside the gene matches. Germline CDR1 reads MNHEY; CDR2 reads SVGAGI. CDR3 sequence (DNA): TGTGCCAGCAAACCACCCGGGACAGACTATTCACCCCTCCACTTT. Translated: CASKPPGTDYSPLHF.